Below, 4 T cell receptor beta chains from the same sample are listed, as sequenced in a study of T cells in localized non-small cell lung cancer. Clones were sequenced by immunoSEQ multiplex PCR, and TCRdb holds only the in-frame ones, with some missing. The sample yields about 25,000 clones, approximately 90% seen once. Sequenced here: peripheral blood mononuclear cells, sampled before any cancer treatment. The receptors derive from a woman aged 35-75 years with stage III lung adenocarcinoma.

The chain uses TRBV7-8 and TRBJ2-3, with D maybe TRBD2 (5 bases). The CDR3 length is 17 residues. CDR1 is SGHVS and CDR2 is FQNEAQ in the germline V gene. Between the trimmed V and J ends, which lost 3 bases and 2 bases, there was a span of 18 bases. For the CDR3, the DNA is TGTGCCAGCAGCTTTCGTGTCCAGCGGACTCTCACAGATACGCAGTATTTT. Protein: CASSFRVQRTLTDTQYF.

The chain joins TRBV18 to TRBJ1-5; TRBD1 matches 7 bases. This CDR3 is 14 amino acids long. V lost 3 bases, J lost 4 bases, and 3 bases stayed unmatched. Germline V gene data show CDR1 as KGHSH and CDR2 as LQKENI. The CDR3 coding sequence is TGTGCCAGCTCACCCAACAGGGGAAATCAGCCCCAGCATTTT. It encodes CASSPNRGNQPQHF.

The chain uses TRBV7-7 and TRBJ2-2, with TRBD1 identical over 8 bases. Trimming removed 5 bases from V and 1 base from J; junction bases left unmatched: 6. This CDR3 is 16 amino acids long. Germline CDR1 and CDR2: SSHAT and FNYEAQ (reference sequence). CDR3 loop: CASSLQGGRNTGELFF. In nucleotides, the CDR3 is TGTGCCAGCAGCCTACAGGGGGGTCGGAACACCGGGGAGCTGTTTTTT.

The chain employs TRBV30 and TRBJ1-2, with 8 bases matching TRBD1. Germline V gene data show CDR1 as GTSNPN and CDR2 as SVGIG (reference sequence). The CDR3 consists of 13 residues. V lost 3 bases to trimming and J lost 4 bases; unmatched junction nucleotides: 4. CDR3 sequence reads: CAWSQGQVYGYTF. For the CDR3, the DNA is TGTGCCTGGAGCCAGGGACAGGTCTATGGCTACACCTTC.